This is a list of T cell receptor beta chains from one sample in a study of control samples from healthy donors and cancer patients. Only in-frame clones appear in the TCRdb table, and some are missing; sequencing was by immunoSEQ multiplex PCR. This sample carries approximately 52,000 clones, approximately 95% of them seen once, and the ten largest clones take around 0.99%. Sequencing was carried out using blood. These receptors all come from a woman in her late teens or twenties in good health. Each CDR3 is given with its conserved first and last residue. Fields, in order: J gene, D gene, V gene, clone size, CDR3 protein, CDR3 DNA. A D gene is named only where the DNA matches it firmly. Only some rows state a clone size, as once, few, many or a class for expanded clones.

J: TRBJ1-1; D: -; V: TRBV5-8; size: -; CDR3: CASSVGLANTEAFF; DNA: TGTGCCAGCAGCGTGGGACTCGCGAACACTGAAGCTTTCTTT
J: TRBJ2-2; D: -; V: TRBV5-1; size: -; CDR3: CASSSQANPRAGELFF; DNA: TGCGCCAGCAGCTCCCAAGCCAACCCGCGCGCCGGGGAGCTGTTTTTT
J: TRBJ1-1; D: -; V: TRBV19; size: -; CDR3: CASTGQMNTEAFF; DNA: TGTGCCAGTACTGGCCAGATGAACACTGAAGCTTTCTTT
J: TRBJ2-5; D: TRBD1; V: TRBV7-9; size: -; CDR3: CASSRRTGDQETQYF; DNA: TGTGCCAGCAGCCGTCGGACAGGGGACCAAGAGACCCAGTACTTC
J: TRBJ2-3; D: TRBD1; V: TRBV5-1; size: -; CDR3: CASSLEGQWTDTQYF; DNA: TGCGCCAGCAGCTTGGAGGGACAGTGGACAGATACGCAGTATTTT
J: TRBJ1-2; D: -; V: TRBV11-2; size: -; CDR3: CASGGGGDGYTF; DNA: TGTGCCAGCGGGGGGGGCGGGGATGGCTACACCTTC
J: TRBJ1-6; D: -; V: TRBV6-2/TRBV6-3; size: -; CDR3: CASSSPTYSPLHF; DNA: TGTGCCAGCAGTTCTCCGACCTATTCACCCCTCCACTTT
J: TRBJ2-1; D: TRBD1; V: TRBV5-4; size: -; CDR3: CASKQGAGNEQFF; DNA: TGTGCCAGTAAACAGGGGGCGGGAAATGAGCAGTTCTTC
J: TRBJ2-3; D: -; V: TRBV18; size: -; CDR3: CASSPPVLDTQYF; DNA: TGTGCCAGCTCACCACCAGTATTAGATACGCAGTATTTT
J: TRBJ1-5; D: -; V: TRBV10-3; size: -; CDR3: CAISQTGSSSNQPQHF; DNA: TGTGCCATCAGTCAAACAGGGTCGAGTAGCAATCAGCCCCAGCATTTT
J: TRBJ2-3; D: -; V: TRBV30; size: -; CDR3: CARSRASVTDTQYF; DNA: TGTGCCCGGAGTCGGGCTAGCGTAACAGATACGCAGTATTTT
J: TRBJ1-2; D: -; V: TRBV11-2; size: once; CDR3: CASSLDRYRNYGYTF; DNA: TGTGCCAGCAGCTTAGATCGGTACAGAAACTATGGCTACACCTTC